This T cell receptor (beta chain) was observed in a study of blood T cell repertoires in COVID-19 (dated by TCRdb to 2020 to 2021). Study-wide context: Samples covering the acute and convalescent phases of COVID-19 were provided by collaborators in the United States, Italy and Spain. Subjects who had been exposed to COVID-19, were actively infected with it, or had recovered from it provided the deeply sampled blood TCRbeta repertoires that made up the dataset. Nearly every sample came with metadata listing a de-identified subject ID, COVID-19 status, age in years and sex. The samples were drawn from the first 160 participants of the ongoing ImmuneRACE study and from some 1,300 subjects provided by 6 global collaborators. The repertoires were released in a freely available public database meant as a resource for research on the immune response to SARS-CoV-2. HLA class I and class II types, where available, came from metadata supplied by the sample provider rather than from assay-based typing. The prospective study material was composed of cDNA or gDNA derived from T cells, B-cell-depleted T cells, or PBMCs. The study at large found these results: How much clinical and demographic metadata was included differed by source and by participant, and the metadata was provided uncurated.

Trimming removed 0 bases from V and 5 bases from J; the gene matches leave 0 bases unexplained. Sequences SGHRS (CDR1) and YFSETQ (CDR2) are obtained from the germline V gene. The CDR3, cysteine through phenylalanine, is 14 amino acids long. Here the CDR3 DNA is all that survives: 42 bases in frame from base 1. TCRbeta CDR3 regions were amplified from genomic DNA using the immunoSEQ Assay, a bias-controlled multiplex PCR. The paper's data handling went like this. The number of nucleated cells in each sample was estimated by amplification of reference gene primers within the assay. Sequence reads were collapsed and filtered to measure the absolute abundance of every unique TCRbeta CDR3 rearrangement. For each sample, productive Simpson clonality was calculated as the square root of Simpson's diversity index across productive rearrangements. TCRdb's version of the immuneACCESS table is confined to in-frame rearrangements and falls short of the full clone set. An unresolved V gene accounts for under half of the shortfall where checked; the remainder is of unknown origin. V, J and clone size reflect that table, while D and trimming were determined from the DNA. The sample has about 270,000 clones on record, roughly 90% of them singletons. The ten top clones hold roughly 1.8% of the sample.

As regards this clone: This clone's antigen is unknown. There are no base qualities to consult, and no much larger clone falls within one base.

In the prospective study, participants were roughly 18 to 100 years old, resided in approximately 25 geographic areas of the United States, and were enrolled through a virtual design. In the prospective study, participants were assigned to cohorts based on the clinical history participants reported in a screening survey and a study questionnaire. Recovered participants in ImmuneRACE Cohort 3 were defined as having two consecutive negative NP/OP PCR tests, clearance from a healthcare professional, or resolution of symptoms. In the prospective study, whole blood, serum and a nasopharyngeal or oropharyngeal swab were collected from each participant by mobile phlebotomists. Participants in the prospective study had the option to provide additional blood draws and questionnaires over an approximately 2-month period. Blood samples from the prospective study were shipped frozen or at room temperature prior to DNA extraction.

Sequenced input: PBMCs or T cells enriched from blood (not recorded which). The V and J segments used are TRBV5-1 and TRBJ2-1, with 9 bases matching TRBD2. The TCR comes from a woman in her sixties who had recovered from COVID-19. The CDR3 corresponds to CASSLGTSDNEQFF. The nucleotide sequence reads as follows: TGCGCCAGCAGCTTGGGGACTAGCGACAATGAGCAGTTCTTC.